The 9 T cell receptor beta chains in this list originate from one sample, sequenced in a study of T-cell memory formation after mild COVID-19. Each CDR3 protein is one row after TCRdb ran MiXCR on the 5' RACE reads. The sample contains 170,000 or so distinct CDR3 sequences, around a fifth of which appear only once. Sequencing was done on a sample of PBMCs or a T cell subset sorted from them (not recorded which). Source of these receptors: an adult woman who had mild COVID-19 (a few samples of this study predate the infection). Cell type and time point are not known.

V and J are TRBV4-1 and TRBJ2-1, with 11 bases aligning to TRBD2. This CDR3 is 14 amino acids long. V shed 8 bases, J shed 2 bases, and the junction held 2 bases outside the gene matches. CDR1 and CDR2 from the germline V gene are MGHRA and YSYEKL. The CDR3 DNA reads TGCGCCAGCGATAGCGGGGGGGCCTACAATGAGCAGTTCTTC. This gives the protein CASDSGGAYNEQFF.

The CDR3 loop is CASSVRSVNYEQYF. The CDR3, as DNA: TGTGCCAGCAGCGTCCGATCCGTCAACTACGAGCAGTACTTC. The rearrangement links TRBV11-3 to TRBJ2-7; D ambiguous. The CDR3 loop spans 14 amino acids. Germline V gene lookup returns CDR1 SGHNT and CDR2 YENEEA. The V and J ends lost 5 bases and 3 bases respectively, with 14 bases between them.

This clonotype was counted only a few times. This chain connects TRBV9 to TRBJ2-5, with TRBD2 matching over 14 bases. V lost 4 bases, J lost 0 bases, and 5 bases stayed unmatched. This CDR3 region has 17 residues. CDR1 and CDR2 (germline): SGDLS, YYNGEE. The CDR3 reads CASSPGLAGVNQETQYF. CDR3 DNA: TGTGCCAGCAGCCCGGGACTAGCGGGGGTAAACCAAGAGACCCAGTACTTC.

The chain couples TRBV4-2 to TRBJ2-6; D is uncertain. The CDR3 runs 18 residues. V was cut by 0 bases and J by 0 bases, with 12 bases left in between. Germline CDR1 and CDR2: LGHNA and YNFKEQ. The CDR3 reads CASSQDLLGLSGANVLTF. The CDR3 nucleotides read TGTGCCAGCAGCCAAGACCTCCTGGGTCTCTCTGGGGCCAACGTCCTGACTTTC.

The V call is TRBV4-1, the J call TRBJ2-1; 9 bases are a match to TRBD2. The CDR3 sequence is 17 residues long. J lost 5 bases, V lost 3 bases, and 11 bases had no gene match. Germline V gives CDR1 MGHRA, CDR2 YSYEKL. CDR3 sequence (DNA): TGCGCCAGCAGCCATCCTAATGTAGCGGGGGCCCACAATGAGCAGTTCTTC. Translated, it gives CASSHPNVAGAHNEQFF.

The chain employs TRBV6-2 or TRBV6-3 and TRBJ2-3, with D uncertain. Trimming removed 4 bases at V and 4 bases at J, with 9 bases between. The CDR3 runs 13 residues. Germline CDR1 and CDR2: MNHEY and SVGEGT. CDR3 region: CASSSPWSDTQYF. In DNA form, the CDR3 reads TGTGCCAGCAGTTCTCCATGGTCAGATACGCAGTATTTT.

The V and J genes are TRBV12-3 or TRBV12-4 and TRBJ2-5; perhaps TRBD1 as D (5 bases). The CDR3 totals 13 residues. Trimming took off 3 bases at V and 5 bases at J, with 10 bases between the two ends. DNA of the CDR3: TGTGCCAGCAGTTTCACAGGCTGGGAGACCCAGTACTTC. Translated: CASSFTGWETQYF.

V and J are TRBV20-1 and TRBJ2-1; D is perhaps TRBD1 or TRBD2 (5 bases each). The V end lost 0 bases, the J end lost 12 bases, and 21 bases lay between the germline ends. Germline loops: CDR1 DFQATT, CDR2 SNEGSKA (reference sequence). This CDR3 region has 15 residues. The CDR3 loop is CSARDSGPPVGSQFF. In nucleotides, the CDR3 is TGCAGTGCTAGAGATTCGGGACCTCCGGTTGGGTCGCAGTTCTTC.

The chain combines TRBV4-1 with TRBJ2-3; the D call may be TRBD1 or TRBD2 (6 bases each). Germline assignment: CDR1 MGHRA and CDR2 YSYEKL. This CDR3 is built from 16 residues. The V gene lost 5 bases and the J gene lost 4 bases, with 19 bases spanning the gap. The CDR3: CASSSGEAPAADTQYF. DNA for the CDR3: TGCGCCAGCAGCTCAGGGGAGGCCCCGGCCGCAGATACGCAGTATTTT.